This TCR beta chain is drawn from a study of T cells after yellow fever vaccination. V dropped 2 bases and J dropped 11; count of bases not matched to a gene: 8. The germline CDR1 and CDR2 sequences are MDHEN and SYDVKM. The CDR3 loop spans 13 amino acids. General study findings and limits: Weaker, the secondary response had a peak occurring faster, on day 5 versus 15.

This clonotype was found a few times. What it binds is unknown. Template switching with 5'RACE generated the TCR cDNA and added a universal primer site and UMIs. TCRdb analysed the 5' RACE reads with MiXCR anew, one entry per CDR3 protein. The sample has fewer than 650,000 distinct CDR3 sequences, roughly a fifth seen once; the top ten hold 16%. The rearrangement uses TRBV28 and TRBJ1-1, with 7 bases that match TRBD1. This clonotype was obtained from a man between 18 and 29 years old who received the YFV17D yellow fever vaccine. The sample here was PBMCs, taken roughly 20 days after the first yellow fever vaccination. Here the CDR3 reads CASSLSPDRFAFF. CDR3 in DNA: TGTGCCAGCAGTTTAAGTCCGGACAGGTTCGCTTTCTTT.